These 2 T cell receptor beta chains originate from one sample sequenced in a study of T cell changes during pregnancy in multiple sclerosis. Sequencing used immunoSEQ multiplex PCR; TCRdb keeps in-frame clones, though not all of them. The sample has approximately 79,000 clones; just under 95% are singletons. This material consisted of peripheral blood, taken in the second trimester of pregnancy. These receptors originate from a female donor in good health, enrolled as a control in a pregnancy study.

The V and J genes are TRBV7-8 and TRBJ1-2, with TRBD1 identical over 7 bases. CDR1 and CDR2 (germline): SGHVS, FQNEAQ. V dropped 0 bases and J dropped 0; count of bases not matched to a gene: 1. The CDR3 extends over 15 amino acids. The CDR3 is CASSLAGGANYGYTF. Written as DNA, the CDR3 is TGTGCCAGCAGCTTAGCAGGGGGCGCTAACTATGGCTACACCTTC.

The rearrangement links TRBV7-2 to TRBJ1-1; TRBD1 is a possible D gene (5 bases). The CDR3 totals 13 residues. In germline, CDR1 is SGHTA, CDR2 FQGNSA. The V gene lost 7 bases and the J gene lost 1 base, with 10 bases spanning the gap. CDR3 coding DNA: TGTGCCAGCACCGGAGACAGGAACACTGAAGCTTTCTTT. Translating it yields CASTGDRNTEAFF.